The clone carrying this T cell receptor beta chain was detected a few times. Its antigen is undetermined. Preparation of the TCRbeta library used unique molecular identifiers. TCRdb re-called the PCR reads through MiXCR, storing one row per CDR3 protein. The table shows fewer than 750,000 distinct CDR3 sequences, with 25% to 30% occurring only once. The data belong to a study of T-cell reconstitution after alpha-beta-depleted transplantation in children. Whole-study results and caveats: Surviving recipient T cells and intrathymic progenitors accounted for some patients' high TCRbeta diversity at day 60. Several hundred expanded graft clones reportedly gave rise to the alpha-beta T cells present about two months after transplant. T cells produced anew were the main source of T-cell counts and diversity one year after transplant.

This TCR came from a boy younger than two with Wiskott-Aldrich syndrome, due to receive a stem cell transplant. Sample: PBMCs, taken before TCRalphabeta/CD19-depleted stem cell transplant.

The CDR3 reads CASSRSGFQNNEQFF. The CDR3 region has the DNA TGTGCCAGCAGCCGAAGCGGGTTCCAAAACAATGAGCAGTTCTTC. The genes are TRBV27 and TRBJ2-1, with D possibly TRBD2 on 6 matching bases. CDR1 and CDR2 (germline): MNHEY, SMNVEV (reference sequence). Trimming left V 6 bases short and J 5 bases short, with 17 bases between. There are 15 residues in the CDR3.